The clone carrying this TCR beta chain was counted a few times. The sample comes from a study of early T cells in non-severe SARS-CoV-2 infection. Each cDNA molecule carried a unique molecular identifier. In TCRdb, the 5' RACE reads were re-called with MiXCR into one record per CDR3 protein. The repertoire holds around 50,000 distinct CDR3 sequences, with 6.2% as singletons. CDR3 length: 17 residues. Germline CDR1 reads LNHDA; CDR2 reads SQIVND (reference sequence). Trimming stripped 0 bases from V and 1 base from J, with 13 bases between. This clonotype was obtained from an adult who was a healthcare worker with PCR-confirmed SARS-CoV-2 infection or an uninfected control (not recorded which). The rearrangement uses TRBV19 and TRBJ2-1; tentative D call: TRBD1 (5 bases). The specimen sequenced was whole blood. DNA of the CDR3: TGTGCCAGTAGTATAGAGGGCACCCCAGGGTCCTACAATGAGCAGTTCTTC. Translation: CASSIEGTPGSYNEQFF.